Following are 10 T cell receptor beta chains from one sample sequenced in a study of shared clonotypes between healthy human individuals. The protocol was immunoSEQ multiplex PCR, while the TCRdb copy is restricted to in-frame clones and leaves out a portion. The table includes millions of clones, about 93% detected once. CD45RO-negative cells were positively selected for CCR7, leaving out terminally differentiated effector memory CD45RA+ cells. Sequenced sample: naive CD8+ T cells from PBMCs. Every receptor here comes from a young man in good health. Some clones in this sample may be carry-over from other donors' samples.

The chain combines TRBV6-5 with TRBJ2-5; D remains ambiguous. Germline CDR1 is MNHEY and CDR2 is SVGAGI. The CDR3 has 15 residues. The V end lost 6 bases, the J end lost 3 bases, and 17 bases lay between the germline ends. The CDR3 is CASRPLANLEETQYF. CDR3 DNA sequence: TGTGCCAGCAGACCGCTGGCGAATTTGGAAGAGACCCAGTACTTC.

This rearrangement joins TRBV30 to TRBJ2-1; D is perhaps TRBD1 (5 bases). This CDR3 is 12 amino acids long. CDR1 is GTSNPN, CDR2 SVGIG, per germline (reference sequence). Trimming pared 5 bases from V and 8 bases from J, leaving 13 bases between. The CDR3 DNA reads TGTGCCTGGGACGACAGTTCTGATGAGCAGTTCTTC. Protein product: CAWDDSSDEQFF.

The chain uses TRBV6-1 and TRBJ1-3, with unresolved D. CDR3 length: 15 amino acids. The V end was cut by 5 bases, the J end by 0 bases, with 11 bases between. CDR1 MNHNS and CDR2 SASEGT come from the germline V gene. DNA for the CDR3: TGTGCCAGCAGTTTGAGCGGAAGCTCTGGAAACACCATATATTTT. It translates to CASSLSGSSGNTIYF.

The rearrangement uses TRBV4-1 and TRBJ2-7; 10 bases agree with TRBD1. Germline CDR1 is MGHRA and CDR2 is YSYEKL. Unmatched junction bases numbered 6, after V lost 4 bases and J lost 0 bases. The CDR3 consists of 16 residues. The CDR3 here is CASSPRGQGSSYEQYF. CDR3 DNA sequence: TGCGCCAGCAGCCCCCGGGGACAGGGGTCCTCCTACGAGCAGTACTTC.

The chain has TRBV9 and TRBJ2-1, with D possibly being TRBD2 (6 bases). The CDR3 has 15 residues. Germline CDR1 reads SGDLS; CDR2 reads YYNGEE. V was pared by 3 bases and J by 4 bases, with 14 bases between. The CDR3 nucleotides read TGTGCCAGCAGCGCTAGGACTACCCTATACAATGAGCAGTTCTTC. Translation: CASSARTTLYNEQFF.

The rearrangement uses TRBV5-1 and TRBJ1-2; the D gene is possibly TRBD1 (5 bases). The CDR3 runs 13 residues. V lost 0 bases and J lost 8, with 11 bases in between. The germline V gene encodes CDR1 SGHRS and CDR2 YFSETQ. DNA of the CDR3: TGCGCCAGCAGCTTGGGAGGGGTAGGAGGCTACACCTTC. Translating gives CASSLGGVGGYTF.

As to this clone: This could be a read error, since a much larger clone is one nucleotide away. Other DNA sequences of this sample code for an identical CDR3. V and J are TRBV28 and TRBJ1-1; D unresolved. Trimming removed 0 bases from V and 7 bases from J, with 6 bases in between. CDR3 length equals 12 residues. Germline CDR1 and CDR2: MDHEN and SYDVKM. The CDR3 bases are TGTGCCAGCAGTTTATGGGGCAGTGAAGCTTTCTTT. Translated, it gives CASSLWGSEAFF.

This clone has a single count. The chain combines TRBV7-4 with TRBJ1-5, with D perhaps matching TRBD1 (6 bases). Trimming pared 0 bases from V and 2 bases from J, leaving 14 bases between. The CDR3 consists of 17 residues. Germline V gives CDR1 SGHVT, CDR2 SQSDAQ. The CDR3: CASSLAARGWGNQPQHF. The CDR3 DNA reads TGTGCCAGCAGCTTAGCGGCCAGGGGCTGGGGCAATCAGCCCCAGCATTTT.

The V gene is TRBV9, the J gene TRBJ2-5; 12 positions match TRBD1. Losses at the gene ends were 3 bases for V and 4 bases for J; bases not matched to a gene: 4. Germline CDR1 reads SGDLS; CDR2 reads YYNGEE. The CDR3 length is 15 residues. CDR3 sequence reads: CASSARDRGRETQYF. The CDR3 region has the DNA TGTGCCAGCAGCGCCCGGGACAGGGGGCGAGAGACCCAGTACTTC.

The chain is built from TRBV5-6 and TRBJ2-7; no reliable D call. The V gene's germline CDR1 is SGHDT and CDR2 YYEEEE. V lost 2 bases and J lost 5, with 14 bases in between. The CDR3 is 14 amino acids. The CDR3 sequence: CASSFLNVGNEQYF. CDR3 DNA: TGTGCCAGCAGCTTTTTAAACGTGGGGAACGAGCAGTACTTC.